Presented here are 15 T cell receptor beta chains from one specimen sequenced in a study of blood T cells in healthy people across ages. A sample-barcoded 5' primer and a J-beta primer mix were used in a second PCR of about 7 to 11 cycles. One entry per CDR3 protein, called by TCRdb with MiXCR from the 5' RACE reads. The table lists some 1.1 million distinct CDR3 sequences, 35% to 40% of them singletons, with about an eighth in the top ten. What was sequenced was blood. The origin of the receptors is a man younger than 35 in good health.

This clonotype was observed a few times. The chain joins TRBV5-1 to TRBJ1-2; no firm D call. Germline assignment: CDR1 SGHRS and CDR2 YFSETQ. The CDR3 length is 14 residues. V was shortened by 6 bases and J by 4 bases, with 16 bases between the two germline ends. Here the CDR3 reads CASKGPSSFYGYTF. The DNA for the CDR3 is TGCGCCAGCAAAGGCCCCAGCTCCTTCTATGGCTACACCTTC.

For this clonotype: A much larger clonotype is one base distant, so this may be a read error. V is TRBV29-1 and J is TRBJ2-3; D uncertain. This CDR3 comprises 13 residues. CDR1 is SQVTM, CDR2 ANQGSEA, per germline. Trimming cost V 3 bases and J 6 bases, with 13 bases left between them. The CDR3: CSVESASRDTQYF. CDR3 in DNA: TGCAGCGTTGAGTCCGCATCCCGGGATACGCAGTATTTT.

This clonotype has just a few counts. The gene calls are TRBV10-3 and TRBJ2-3, with 7 nucleotides matching TRBD1. Germline V gives CDR1 ENHRY, CDR2 SYGVKD. The CDR3 spans 15 residues. The ends lost 7 bases at V and 1 base at J; junction bases unmatched: 8. The CDR3 region is CAINPRQGGTDTQYF. The CDR3 DNA reads TGTGCCATCAACCCTAGACAGGGAGGCACAGATACGCAGTATTTT.

This clonotype was seen only a few times. The chain employs TRBV12-3 or TRBV12-4 and TRBJ2-1; 14 bases are shared with TRBD2. The CDR3 extends over 17 amino acids. J was trimmed by 4 bases and V by 5 bases; bases with no gene match: 7. In DNA form, the CDR3 reads TGTGCCAGCAGTCCCCTCGGACTAGCGGGGGGTTACAATGAGCAGTTCTTC. Translating it yields CASSPLGLAGGYNEQFF.

J is TRBJ2-4 and V is TRBV3-1; TRBD1 matches 9 bases. The end of the DNA fits TRBJ2-5 better, so the J call may be wrong. Germline lookup yields CDR1 LGHDT and CDR2 YNNKEL (reference sequence). The CDR3 spans 15 residues. The CDR3 loop reads CASGNIPTGGETQYF. The CDR3 DNA reads as TGTGCCAGCGGAAACATTCCGACAGGGGGAGAGACCCAGTACTTC.

The chain employs TRBV2 and TRBJ1-2; perhaps TRBD1 as D (5 bases). Germline CDR1 is SNHLY and CDR2 is FYNNEI. The V and J ends lost 6 bases and 2 bases respectively, with 13 bases between them. This CDR3 spans 14 amino acids. The CDR3 DNA is TGTGCCAGCAGATGGACGACAGTGAACTATGGCTACACCTTC. It is translated as CASRWTTVNYGYTF.

Concerning this clonotype itself: A much larger clonotype is one base distant, so this may be a read error. V and J are TRBV27 and TRBJ2-7; D remains unclear. V shed 5 bases and J shed 7 bases, with 15 bases lying between them. Germline V lookup: CDR1 MNHEY, CDR2 SMNVEV (reference sequence). CDR3 length equals 13 residues. This CDR3 is CASSVFYHNEQYF. DNA of the CDR3: TGTGCCAGCAGTGTATTCTACCACAATGAGCAGTACTTC.

The CDR3 region has the DNA TGTGCCAGCCTACTGACAGGGACTTACACAGATACGCAGTATTTT. As protein: CASLLTGTYTDTQYF. The chain joins TRBV2 to TRBJ2-3, with a possible D match to TRBD1 (7 bases). CDR1 is SNHLY and CDR2 is FYNNEI in the germline V gene. The CDR3 runs 15 residues. Trimming left V 8 bases short and J 2 bases short, with 17 bases between.

The chain uses TRBV7-9 and TRBJ2-1; no clear D gene. Trimming removed 5 bases at V and 6 bases at J, with 8 bases between. The CDR3 length is 12 residues. The germline CDR1 and CDR2 sequences are SEHNR and FQNEAQ (reference sequence). The CDR3 here is CASSPPTNEQFF. As DNA, the CDR3 is TGTGCCAGCAGCCCTCCTACCAATGAGCAGTTCTTC.

In its sample, this clonotype was seen a few times. It may be a read error: a sequence one base away is much more abundant. The chain recombines TRBV2 with TRBJ2-7, with D possibly being TRBD1 (5 bases). CDR3 length: 11 amino acids. The V and J ends lost 7 bases and 5 bases respectively, with 9 bases between them. Germline V gives CDR1 SNHLY, CDR2 FYNNEI. CDR3: CASTLGDEQYF. The CDR3, as DNA: TGTGCCAGCACTCTAGGGGACGAGCAGTACTTC.

This clonotype was detected only a few times. V usage is TRBV20-1 and J usage is TRBJ1-1; D gene ambiguous. Germline lookup yields CDR1 DFQATT and CDR2 SNEGSKA (reference sequence). This CDR3 has 12 residues. Trimming took off 3 bases at V and 6 bases at J, with 11 bases between the two ends. The CDR3 spells CSASRGGPEAFF. The CDR3 region has the DNA TGCAGTGCTAGTCGAGGAGGGCCTGAAGCTTTCTTT.

This clonotype was seen a few times. This chain uses TRBV12-3 or TRBV12-4 with TRBJ1-1, with D uncertain. CDR3 length: 13 residues. Between the trimmed V and J ends, which lost 6 bases and 5 bases, there was a span of 13 bases. The CDR3 DNA follows: TGTGCCAGCAGCACCTCCGGGATTACTGAAGCTTTCTTT. Amino acid sequence: CASSTSGITEAFF.

In its sample, this clonotype was seen once. At one end the junction does not follow the germline gene, possibly because of a read error. This chain links TRBV2 with TRBJ1-6; D is uncertain. Germline CDR1 reads SNHLY; CDR2 reads FYNNEI. The CDR3 runs to 13 residues. The CDR3 is CASYWGDNSLLHF. The CDR3, as DNA: TGTGCCAGCTATTGGGGTGATAATTCACTCCTCCACTTT.

V usage is TRBV9 and J usage is TRBJ2-1; 9 nucleotides line up with TRBD2. Germline assignment: CDR1 SGDLS and CDR2 YYNGEE. CDR3 size: 16 residues. V gave up 0 bases and J gave up 5 bases; unmatched junction bases: 6. Written as DNA, the CDR3 is TGTGCCAGCAGCGTAGTAAGTAGCGGGGGAAACAATGAGCAGTTCTTC. Encoded protein: CASSVVSSGGNNEQFF.

This chain joins TRBV20-1 and TRBJ2-1; D call uncertain. Germline assignment: CDR1 DFQATT and CDR2 SNEGSKA (reference sequence). CDR3 length: 13 residues. V was trimmed by 0 bases and J by 8 bases, leaving 11 bases between them. CDR3 residues: CSARESGRDEQFF. In DNA, the CDR3 is TGCAGTGCTAGAGAATCTGGACGGGATGAGCAGTTCTTC.